Below, one T cell receptor (beta chain) is given with its context. Its specificity is not known. This table comes from immunoSEQ multiplex PCR, and its TCRdb copy is limited to in-frame clones, with some not included. The sample records about 1.1 million clones, 70% to 80% being singletons. The CDR3 contains 13 residues. CDR1 is SGHNT, CDR2 YYREEE, per germline (reference sequence). V lost 2 bases and J lost 2, with 8 bases in between. The entry originates in a study of shared clonotypes between healthy human individuals. Overall study results and limits: The generation probabilities recorded for non-shared clonotypes fell below those of clonotypes shared by all four donors.

Material: memory CD4+ T cells from PBMCs. Subset reported: CD45RA-negative fraction. V is TRBV5-4 and J is TRBJ2-7, with a tentative D call TRBD2 (5 bases). The source is a man younger than 35 in good health. Some clones in this sample may be carry-over from other donors' samples. For the CDR3, the DNA is TGTGCCAGCAGCTTTAGAGGGACCTACGAGCAGTACTTC. The encoded protein is CASSFRGTYEQYF.